The 31 T cell receptor beta chains below were found in one sample sequenced in a study of T cell repertoires in cytomegalovirus infection. TCRdb recomputed calls from the reads with MiXCR, one row per CDR3 protein. The table lists about 490,000 distinct CDR3 sequences, 26% of them singletons. Sequencing input: PBMCs. The receptor set was obtained from a human donor in good health (CMV status not recorded). Some clones in this sample may be carry-over from other donors' samples.

This clonotype showed up just a few times. The V and J genes are TRBV7-2 and TRBJ1-5; possibly TRBD1 for D (5 bases). The ends were cut back, 4 bases at V and 1 base at J, with 11 bases in the middle. CDR3 length equals 15 residues. CDR1 and CDR2 from the germline V gene are SGHTA and FQGNSA. The CDR3 sequence is CASSYQAGSNQPQHF. CDR3 nucleotides: TGTGCCAGCAGCTACCAGGCAGGGAGCAATCAGCCCCAGCATTTT.

This clonotype was seen only a few times. This sequence joins TRBV6-1 and TRBJ1-2; tentatively, D is TRBD1 (5 bases). V was trimmed by 4 bases and J by 4 bases, leaving 16 bases between them. From germline, CDR1 is MNHNS and CDR2 SASEGT. The CDR3 spans 15 residues. The CDR3 spells CASSAGTQGPYGYTF. As DNA, the CDR3 is TGTGCCAGCAGTGCTGGGACCCAGGGTCCCTATGGCTACACCTTC.

This clonotype was counted at least ten times. V gene TRBV7-9 combines with J gene TRBJ2-6, with D possibly being TRBD2 (6 bases). Trimming cost V 5 bases and J 0 bases, with 26 bases left between them. The V gene's germline CDR1 is SEHNR and CDR2 FQNEAQ (reference sequence). This CDR3 is built from 21 residues. This CDR3 is CASSQLHPRGAGRSGANVLTF. DNA of the CDR3: TGTGCCAGCAGCCAATTGCATCCCCGCGGAGCGGGCCGCTCTGGGGCCAACGTCCTGACTTTC. Full variable domain (remainder filled in from reference TRBV7-9 and TRBJ2-6): DTGVSQNPRHKITKRGQNVTFRCDPISEHNRLYWYRQTLGQGPEFLTYFQNEAQLEKSRLLSDRFSAERPKGSFSTLEIQRTEQGDSAMYLCASSQLHPRGAGRSGANVLTFGAGSRLTVL.

In this sample, this clonotype turned up a few times. The chain employs TRBV11-3 and TRBJ2-2, with unresolved D. Germline values: CDR1 SGHNT, CDR2 YENEEA. The CDR3 length is 13 residues. Between the trimmed V and J ends, which lost 1 base and 6 bases, there was a span of 6 bases. The CDR3 coding sequence is TGTGCCAGCAGCTTAGTGCAGGCCGGGGAGCTGTTTTTT. The encoded protein is CASSLVQAGELFF.

In its sample, this clonotype was seen many times. The V call is TRBV6-2 or TRBV6-3, the J call TRBJ2-7, with TRBD1 matching over 9 bases. The V segment lost 6 bases and the J segment 5 bases; nucleotides outside the gene matches: 5. Germline V gene sequence: CDR1 MNHEY, CDR2 SVGEGT. The CDR3 spans 13 residues. The CDR3 nucleotides are TGTGCCAGCAGGGCCGGGACAGGGAACGAGCAGTACGTC. It encodes CASRAGTGNEQYV.

In its sample, this clonotype was seen a few times. V usage is TRBV6-2 or TRBV6-3 and J usage is TRBJ2-5, with D unresolved. CDR3 length: 14 residues. With 7 bases removed from V and 2 bases from J, the gap between germline ends came to 14 bases. Looked up from germline, CDR1 is MNHEY and CDR2 is SVGEGT. The CDR3 bases are TGTGCCAGCATCTCCGATGGGTTACAAGAGACCCAGTACTTC. Its protein is CASISDGLQETQYF.

There are a few counts of this clonotype. The rearrangement links TRBV28 to TRBJ2-3; 7 nucleotides line up with TRBD2. Germline loops: CDR1 MDHEN, CDR2 SYDVKM. V lost 6 bases and J lost 4; bases outside the gene matches: 10. CDR3 length: 15 amino acids. As DNA, the CDR3 is TGTGCCAGCAGCGCGCTGGGGGGGGTGTCAGATACGCAGTATTTT. As protein: CASSALGGVSDTQYF.

This clonotype was found many times. The V and J genes are TRBV7-2 and TRBJ2-5; TRBD2 agrees at 7 bases. The junction had 6 bases not matched to a gene; V was cut back by 1 base and J by 1 base. The germline V gene has CDR1 SGHTA and CDR2 FQGNSA. The CDR3 is made up of 16 amino acids. The CDR3 is CASSLGLRESQETQYF. CDR3 DNA sequence: TGTGCCAGCAGCTTAGGTTTGCGGGAGAGCCAAGAGACCCAGTACTTC.

This clonotype occurred a few times. V usage is TRBV12-3 or TRBV12-4 and J usage is TRBJ1-5; a weak D match, TRBD1 (5 bases). The CDR3 has 15 residues. V lost 3 bases and J 6 bases, leaving 15 bases between the germline ends. The CDR3 is CASSFGAGRPQPQHF. The CDR3, as DNA: TGTGCCAGCAGTTTCGGGGCAGGGCGGCCTCAGCCCCAGCATTTT.

The J gene is TRBJ2-3, the V gene TRBV2; tentative D call: TRBD1 (6 bases). The CDR3 spans 17 residues. Germline V gene sequence: CDR1 SNHLY, CDR2 FYNNEI. V dropped 1 base and J dropped 2 bases, with 16 bases sitting between them. The CDR3 is CASSEVGAITYTDTQYF. CDR3 nucleotides: TGTGCCAGCAGTGAAGTGGGGGCCATCACCTACACAGATACGCAGTATTTT. Variable domain in full (rest from reference TRBV2 and TRBJ2-3): EPEVTQTPSHQVTQMGQEVILRCVPISNHLYFYWYRQILGQKVEFLVSFYNNEISEKSEIFDDQFSVERPDGSNFTLKIRSTKLEDSAMYFCASSEVGAITYTDTQYFGPGTRLTVL.

This clonotype has more than one count but fewer than ten. The genes are TRBV6-2 or TRBV6-3 and TRBJ2-4; D tentatively reads TRBD1 or TRBD2 (5 bases each). Germline CDR1 reads MNHEY; CDR2 reads SVGEGT. Trimming removed 9 bases at V and 10 bases at J, with 10 bases between. This CDR3 contains 10 residues. CDR3 sequence: CARPGAIQYF. CDR3 sequence (DNA): TGTGCCAGACCCGGGGCAATTCAGTACTTC.

The chain uses TRBV20-1 and TRBJ2-1, with 11 positions matching TRBD2. CDR1 is DFQATT and CDR2 is SNEGSKA in the germline V gene (reference sequence). The V and J ends lost 0 bases and 8 bases, in that order; junction bases with no gene match: 9. This CDR3 is built from 16 residues. The CDR3 here is CSARDRPGLAEDEQFF. DNA for the CDR3: TGCAGTGCTAGAGATCGGCCGGGACTAGCGGAAGATGAGCAGTTCTTC.

The CDR3 reads CASRAQGNTEAFF. Written as DNA, the CDR3 is TGTGCCAGCAGGGCTCAGGGGAACACTGAAGCTTTCTTT. The chain carries TRBV12-3 or TRBV12-4 and TRBJ1-1; possible D gene TRBD1, 5 bases. V gave up 6 bases and J gave up 1 base, with 9 bases separating them. The CDR3 spans 13 residues.

The chain recombines TRBV7-9 with TRBJ2-5, with TRBD2 matching 8 bases. The J segment lost 3 bases and the V segment lost 5 bases, leaving 5 bases of the junction unmatched. CDR1 and CDR2 from the germline V gene are SEHNR and FQNEAQ (reference sequence). CDR3 length equals 14 residues. The CDR3 is CASSVRAGEETQYF. DNA of the CDR3: TGTGCCAGCAGCGTCAGAGCGGGAGAAGAGACCCAGTACTTC. The entire variable domain, with the rest obtained from reference TRBV7-9 and TRBJ2-5, is as follows: DTGVSQNPRHKITKRGQNVTFRCDPISEHNRLYWYRQTLGQGPEFLTYFQNEAQLEKSRLLSDRFSAERPKGSFSTLEIQRTEQGDSAMYLCASSVRAGEETQYFGPGTRLLVL.

This clonotype has at least ten counts. The gene calls are TRBV7-8 and TRBJ2-5; 9 nucleotides agree with TRBD2. The J segment lost 5 bases and the V segment lost 7 bases, leaving 17 bases of the junction unmatched. Germline lookup yields CDR1 SGHVS and CDR2 FQNEAQ. The length of the CDR3 is 17 residues. The CDR3 nucleotides read TGTGCCAGCAACCCCGGAGCAGGACTAGCGCCGATGGAGACCCAGTACTTC. Its translation is CASNPGAGLAPMETQYF.

The chain links TRBV7-2 to TRBJ2-1; D is unclear. Germline CDR1 SGHTA, CDR2 FQGNSA. This CDR3 has 13 amino acids. Trimming removed 2 bases from V and 4 bases from J, with 6 bases in between. The CDR3 protein is CASSLILYNEQFF. CDR3 coding DNA: TGTGCCAGCAGCTTAATACTTTACAATGAGCAGTTCTTC.

V gene TRBV7-2 combines with J gene TRBJ2-7, with no clear D. This CDR3 spans 15 amino acids. Germline-derived CDR1 and CDR2 are SGHTA and FQGNSA. With 5 bases removed from V and 4 bases from J, the gap between germline ends came to 18 bases. The CDR3 reads CASSPDLVAAYEQYF. The DNA for the CDR3 is TGTGCCAGCAGCCCCGACTTAGTAGCCGCTTACGAGCAGTACTTC.

In its sample, this clonotype was seen many times. The chain joins TRBV7-9 to TRBJ2-6, with a possible D match to TRBD1 (7 bases). CDR3 length: 17 residues. Per the germline V gene, CDR1 is SEHNR and CDR2 is FQNEAQ (reference sequence). V was pared by 7 bases and J by 7 bases, with 23 bases between. The CDR3 loop reads CASTPRGGGEIANVLTF. CDR3 nucleotides: TGTGCCAGCACCCCCCGAGGGGGCGGGGAGATCGCCAACGTCCTGACTTTC.

This chain uses TRBV28 with TRBJ1-3, with 10 bases identical to TRBD1. V lost 10 bases to trimming and J lost 7 bases; unmatched junction nucleotides: 7. Germline CDR1 reads MDHEN; CDR2 reads SYDVKM. The CDR3 spans 13 residues. CDR3 amino acids: CATRQGAINTIYF. CDR3 sequence (DNA): TGTGCCACCAGACAGGGGGCGATTAACACCATATATTTT.

This clonotype was counted ten times or more. In DNA, the CDR3 is TGTGCCAGCACCGTAACGATGGAGGGGATGGCTTTCTTT. Protein sequence: CASTVTMEGMAFF. The chain carries TRBV7-2 and TRBJ1-1; D perhaps matches TRBD1 (5 bases). The V gene lost 7 bases and the J gene lost 11 bases, with 20 bases spanning the gap. Germline CDR1 is SGHTA and CDR2 is FQGNSA. The CDR3 loop spans 13 amino acids. The whole variable domain, filled in from reference TRBV7-2 and TRBJ1-1, reads GAGVSQSPSNKVTEKGKDVELRCDPISGHTALYWYRQSLGQGLEFLIYFQGNSAPDKSGLPSDRFSAERTGGSVSTLTIQRTQQEDSAVYLCASTVTMEGMAFFGQGTRLTVV.

This clonotype was counted between two and nine times. The V call is TRBV7-8, the J call TRBJ2-1, with D unclear. Per the germline V gene, CDR1 is SGHVS and CDR2 is FQNEAQ. V was cut by 1 base and J by 7 bases, with 5 bases left in between. The CDR3 sequence is 12 residues long. In nucleotides, the CDR3 is TGTGCCAGCAGCTTAGACGTAAATGAGCAGTTCTTC. Translating it yields CASSLDVNEQFF.

CDR3 region: CASSATSGGTSTDTQYF. The CDR3 DNA reads TGTGCCAGCAGCGCAACTAGCGGGGGTACTAGCACAGATACGCAGTATTTT. The chain carries TRBV7-2 and TRBJ2-3, with TRBD2 matching 11 bases. The CDR3 has 17 residues. The V gene end was trimmed by 5 bases and the J gene end by 0 bases; junction bases not matched to a gene: 7. Germline V lookup: CDR1 SGHTA, CDR2 FQGNSA.

This clonotype has more than one count but fewer than ten. This chain links TRBV4-1 with TRBJ2-4; 9 bases align to TRBD2. The CDR3 runs to 16 residues. The germline CDR1 and CDR2 sequences are MGHRA and YSYEKL. V gave up 2 bases and J gave up 6 bases; unmatched junction bases: 8. The DNA for the CDR3 is TGCGCCAGCAGCCAAACGCAACTAGCGGGTGGAAACATTCAGTACTTC. Translated, it gives CASSQTQLAGGNIQYF.

The J gene is TRBJ1-5, the V gene TRBV5-6; 9 nucleotides line up with TRBD1. Trimming took 4 bases from V and 4 from J; bases not matched to a gene: 6. The CDR3 consists of 15 residues. CDR1 SGHDT and CDR2 YYEEEE come from the germline V gene. This chain's CDR3 is CASSSSGQGNQPQHF. The DNA of the CDR3 is TGTGCCAGCAGCAGTTCCGGACAGGGGAATCAGCCCCAGCATTTT. Complete variable domain (other parts from reference TRBV5-6 and TRBJ1-5): DAGVTQSPTHLIKTRGQQVTLRCSPKSGHDTVSWYQQALGQGPQFIFQYYEEEERQRGNFPDRFSGHQFPNYSSELNVNALLLGDSALYLCASSSSGQGNQPQHFGDGTRLSIL.

The sample holds a few counts of this clonotype. The chain uses TRBV28 and TRBJ2-1; 12 bases are shared with TRBD2. Germline lookup yields CDR1 MDHEN and CDR2 SYDVKM. The CDR3 runs 16 residues. V shed 5 bases and J 3 bases; nucleotides not matched to a gene: 5. Written as DNA, the CDR3 is TGTGCCAGCAGTCCTAGCGGGAGGGGGATCTACAATGAGCAGTTCTTC. This encodes CASSPSGRGIYNEQFF.

The chain combines TRBV7-2 with TRBJ1-1; D not resolved. Trimming pared 5 bases from V and 3 bases from J, leaving 13 bases between. Germline lookup yields CDR1 SGHTA and CDR2 FQGNSA. The CDR3 has 14 residues. As DNA, the CDR3 is TGTGCCAGCAGCCCGGAGTATTGGGACACTGAAGCTTTCTTT. Its protein product is CASSPEYWDTEAFF.

The chain couples TRBV6-2 or TRBV6-3 to TRBJ2-7; 8 nucleotides match TRBD1. The CDR3 has 16 amino acids. The V segment lost 0 bases and the J segment 4 bases; nucleotides outside the gene matches: 8. Germline assignment: CDR1 MNHEY and CDR2 SVGEGT. The CDR3 is CASSYSPGGFTYEQYF. The DNA of the CDR3 is TGTGCCAGCAGTTACTCGCCAGGGGGCTTTACATACGAGCAGTACTTC.

This clonotype showed up just a few times. The rearrangement joins TRBV24-1 to TRBJ2-5; D is possibly TRBD2 (6 bases). The CDR3 runs 16 residues. The germline CDR1 and CDR2 sequences are KGHDR and SFDVKD. Trimming left V 4 bases short and J 3 bases short, with 17 bases between. CDR3 region: CATSDSPRETEETQYF. The CDR3 nucleotides are TGTGCCACCAGTGACAGCCCTCGGGAGACGGAAGAGACCCAGTACTTC.

This clonotype turned up a few times. V is TRBV20-1 and J is TRBJ2-3; 16 nucleotides match TRBD2. The V gene's germline CDR1 is DFQATT and CDR2 SNEGSKA (reference sequence). Trimming at V came to 5 bases and at J to 1 base, leaving 9 bases not matched to a gene. The CDR3 runs 18 residues. The CDR3 reads CSAPGGTSGRGRTDTQYF. The CDR3 nucleotides read TGCAGTGCTCCGGGGGGGACTAGCGGGAGGGGACGCACAGATACGCAGTATTTT.

The chain is built from TRBV20-1 and TRBJ1-5; 9 bases are shared with TRBD1. V gave up 3 bases and J gave up 7 bases; unmatched junction bases: 10. Germline CDR1 reads DFQATT; CDR2 reads SNEGSKA (reference sequence). The CDR3 consists of 15 residues. The CDR3 loop reads CSASAYRGREQPQHF. The DNA of the CDR3 is TGCAGTGCTAGCGCTTACAGGGGGCGCGAACAGCCCCAGCATTTT.

This chain links TRBV6-2 or TRBV6-3 with TRBJ2-5; TRBD1 might be the D (6 bases). The CDR3 consists of 13 residues. Looked up from germline, CDR1 is MNHEY and CDR2 is SVGEGT. The ends were cut back, 5 bases at V and 2 bases at J, with 9 bases in the middle. CDR3 sequence (DNA): TGTGCCAGCAGTGGGACACCGCAAGAGACCCAGTACTTC. As protein: CASSGTPQETQYF.